The clone carrying this T cell receptor beta chain appeared a few times. This sample stems from a study of T-cell reconstitution after alpha-beta-depleted transplantation in children. Unique molecular identifiers were incorporated when the TCRbeta library was constructed. TCRdb redid the calling of the PCR reads with MiXCR, one entry per CDR3 protein. Here the sample spans approximately 250,000 distinct CDR3 sequences, roughly a tenth being singletons. Trimming removed 7 bases from V and 1 base from J, with 7 bases in between. Germline values: CDR1 SGHTA, CDR2 FQGTGA. This CDR3 contains 13 residues. The sequence derives from a human donor who donated a stem cell graft to a child with SCID. Sequenced material: PBMCs from the stem cell graft donor, taken from the stem cell graft. The V gene is TRBV7-3, the J gene TRBJ2-2, with D possibly TRBD1 on 6 matching bases. CDR3 in DNA: TGTGCCAGCATGGGACAGAACACCGGGGAGCTGTTTTTT. This translates into CASMGQNTGELFF.